Shown below are 3 T cell receptor beta chains from a single sample sequenced in a study of cytomegalovirus exposure and HLA in healthy donors. Both 60 Vbeta primers and 13 Jbeta primers went into the PCR. TCRdb keeps only in-frame clones here, not all; method: immunoSEQ multiplex PCR. This table has under 200,000 clones, roughly 82% appearing once. Sequencing was carried out using PBMCs. These receptors all come from a girl between 10 and 17 years old in good health and CMV-seropositive.

About this clone itself: Distinct nucleotide sequences in the sample also encode this CDR3. The J gene is TRBJ1-1, the V gene TRBV30, with D tentatively TRBD1 (5 bases). This CDR3 has 12 residues. Between the trimmed V and J ends, which lost 2 bases and 4 bases, there was a span of 8 bases. Germline values: CDR1 GTSNPN, CDR2 SVGIG (reference sequence). In DNA form, the CDR3 reads TGTGCCTGGAGTCCCAGGGCCACTGAAGCTTTCTTT. Its protein is CAWSPRATEAFF.

The chain uses TRBV6-6 and TRBJ2-2; perhaps TRBD2 as D (6 bases). The germline V gene has CDR1 MNHNY and CDR2 SVGAGI (reference sequence). The CDR3 extends over 14 amino acids. The V and J ends lost 5 bases and 7 bases respectively, with 14 bases between them. The CDR3 bases are TGTGCCAGCAGTGTCGGCGGGACCGGCGGGGAGCTGTTTTTT. Translated, it gives CASSVGGTGGELFF.

This rearrangement joins TRBV5-1 to TRBJ1-1, with 9 bases lining up with TRBD1. From germline, CDR1 is SGHRS and CDR2 YFSETQ. This CDR3 region has 15 residues. V shed 2 bases, J shed 2 bases, and the junction held 4 bases outside the gene matches. The CDR3 DNA reads as TGCGCCAGCAGCTTTAGGACAGGGGCCAACACTGAAGCTTTCTTT. This encodes CASSFRTGANTEAFF.